The present entry profiles one T cell receptor beta chain with its context. The antigen this receptor binds is unknown. No clone much larger than this one lies a single base away; base qualities are absent. Patients with a history of autoimmune disease or receiving systemic immunosuppression were excluded from the trial. In every dose cohort, peripheral blood was drawn for TCR sequencing at baseline, cycle 4 day 1, and cycle 7 day 1. The samples were drawn from a first-in-human, open-label, multicenter phase I dose-escalation trial of ivuxolimab. Adults with locally advanced or metastatic melanoma, renal cell carcinoma, hepatocellular carcinoma or head and neck squamous cell carcinoma were enrolled in the trial. CD4+ and CD8+ T cells were sorted separately from peripheral blood before TCR sequencing. The entry originates in a study of OX40 agonist ivuxolimab in advanced cancers. Looking at the study overall: Ivuxolimab, which targeted the costimulatory receptor OX40 (CD134), was an agonistic, fully human IgG2 monoclonal antibody. Intravenous ivuxolimab was administered to patients every 2 weeks at six dose levels: 0.01, 0.1, 0.3, 1.5, 3 and 10 mg/kg. Of the approximately 50 dose-escalation patients, hepatocellular carcinoma was present in about 20, melanoma in approximately 15, renal cell carcinoma in 9 and head and neck cancer in 9. In the dose-escalation cohort, approximately 82% of patients were male, and the mean age was roughly 60 years with a range of 23 to 79. Patients were allowed to have had prior anti-PD-1, anti-PD-L1 or anti-CTLA-4 therapy, and roughly 40% of the dose-escalation patients had been treated with checkpoint inhibitors. Partial responses occurred in three dose-escalation patients: two with cutaneous melanoma and one with hepatocellular carcinoma. Peripheral TCRbeta sequencing aimed to test whether ivuxolimab altered TCR sequence diversity and caused clonal T-cell expansion. The paper describes the monotherapy dose-escalation part (N of about 55 patients) of the phase I trial of ivuxolimab.

To sequence the TCRbeta CDR3 region, genomic DNA was isolated from the sorted cells. TCRbeta CDR3 regions were sequenced using the immunoSEQ Assay. Held by TCRdb, this immuneACCESS table contains in-frame sequences only and omits some clones. Under half of the omission traces to an unresolved V gene where checked; the cause of the rest is unknown. This sample gives approximately 58,000 clones in total; 70% to 80% of them show up just once. The top ten constitute 0.95% to 1.5% of the sample. Germline trimming amounts to 3 bases on V and 5 bases on J, with 18 as the count of junction bases outside the gene matches. Per the germline V gene, SGHTS is the CDR1 and YDEGEE is the CDR2. Its CDR3 holds 20 amino acids, cysteine through phenylalanine. Kept here is only the CDR3 DNA, which spans 60 bases and is read in frame from base 1. General conclusions and limits of the study: Low levels of normalized T-cell clonal expansion were also seen in some nonresponding patients. The antigen specificity of the clonally expanded peripheral T cells was not determined. After ivuxolimab, expanded clones were on average more numerous among CD8+ T cells than among CD4+ T cells. At doses from 0.1 to 3.0 mg/kg, clonal expansion was seen in both CD4+ and CD8+ blood T cells between baseline and week 6. In the 0.1-3.0 mg/kg groups, partial responders were among the patients with the lowest normalized peripheral clonal expansion, particularly in CD8+ T cells.

This clonotype was sampled from an adult with an advanced solid tumor such as melanoma, head and neck, liver or kidney cancer. The sample was CD4+ or CD8+ T cells sorted from blood, taken in a trial of the OX40 agonist ivuxolimab. The rearrangement combines TRBV5-8 with TRBJ2-2, and TRBD1 matches 11 of the central bases. In nucleotide form, the sequence is TGTGCCAGCAGCTCGTCCGGGACAGGGGGGTTCTTACAGACTACCGGGGAGCTGTTTTTT. The translation is CASSSSGTGGFLQTTGELFF.